A selection of T cell receptor beta chains follows, all from one sample in a study of chemoradiotherapy in HPV16-positive cancers. This table comes from immunoSEQ multiplex PCR, and its TCRdb copy is limited to in-frame clones, with some not included. The repertoire holds tens of thousands of clones, approximately 94% seen once, with over 20% in the top ten. This material consisted of blood, taken from a patient who underwent chemoradiotherapy. The receptors were sampled from a human donor with HPV-associated anogenital cancer. CDR3s include the opening cysteine and the closing phenylalanine or tryptophan. D genes are given only for firm matches. Some rows have no size entry. The others give once, few or many, or a class for an expanded clone.

j_gene,abundance,v_gene,d_gene,CDR3aa,CDR3nt
TRBJ2-2,.,TRBV2,TRBD2,CASSGLAVSGELFF,TGTGCCAGCAGTGGACTAGCGGTATCCGGGGAGCTGTTTTTT
TRBJ2-2,once,TRBV9,.,CASSALRDSLNTGELFF,TGTGCCAGCAGCGCACTCCGGGACTCCCTGAACACCGGGGAGCTGTTTTTT
TRBJ1-5,.,TRBV15,.,CATTKEASTSNQPQHF,TGTGCCACCACCAAGGAGGCCTCGACTAGCAATCAGCCCCAGCATTTT
TRBJ2-7,.,TRBV9,TRBD1,CASSVLDTGGYEQYF,TGTGCCAGCAGCGTACTAGATACAGGGGGCTACGAGCAGTACTTC
TRBJ2-3,.,TRBV27,.,CASSLLGSGDTQYF,TGTGCCAGCAGTTTATTGGGTTCGGGAGATACGCAGTATTTT
TRBJ2-1,.,TRBV9,TRBD2,CASSVRGRAGNEQFF,TGTGCCAGCAGCGTAAGAGGGAGGGCCGGGAATGAGCAGTTCTTC
TRBJ2-1,.,TRBV28,TRBD1,CATVVGQGTYNEQFF,TGTGCCACCGTTGTAGGACAGGGAACCTACAATGAGCAGTTCTTC
TRBJ1-6,.,TRBV10-3,.,CASDRRVLWSNSPLHF,TGTGCCAGCGATCGGCGGGTTTTGTGGAGTAATTCACCCCTCCACTTT
TRBJ1-6,.,TRBV4-1,TRBD1,CASSQEMDRGVPLHF,TGCGCCAGCAGCCAAGAAATGGACAGGGGTGTACCCCTCCACTTT
TRBJ2-7,.,TRBV9,TRBD1,CASLGGWTGNDYEQYF,TGTGCCAGCCTGGGGGGATGGACAGGGAACGACTACGAGCAGTACTTC
TRBJ2-3,.,TRBV5-1,.,CASSPSVTDTQYF,TGCGCCAGCAGCCCCTCTGTCACAGATACGCAGTATTTT
TRBJ2-7,.,TRBV5-1,TRBD1,CASSTTGGYEQYF,TGCGCCAGCAGTACAACAGGGGGCTACGAGCAGTACTTC
TRBJ2-7,few,TRBV10-1,TRBD1,CASSESRGQGTYEQYF,TGCGCCAGCAGTGAGTCAAGAGGACAGGGTACCTACGAGCAGTACTTC
TRBJ2-6,.,TRBV30,TRBD1,CAWNADRGTNVLTF,TGTGCCTGGAATGCGGACAGGGGGACCAACGTCCTGACTTTC
TRBJ1-1,.,TRBV7-2,.,CASSLASGTEAFF,TGTGCCAGCAGCTTAGCGAGTGGGACTGAAGCTTTCTTT
TRBJ2-5,.,TRBV2,.,CASSELEGEETQYF,TGTGCCAGCAGTGAGTTGGAAGGGGAAGAGACCCAGTACTTC
TRBJ2-6,.,TRBV5-1,TRBD1,CASSTDRAGANVLTF,TGCGCCAGCAGCACCGACAGGGCTGGGGCCAACGTCCTGACTTTC
TRBJ1-1,.,TRBV28,TRBD1,CASSYRGTEAFF,TGTGCCAGCAGTTACAGGGGTACTGAAGCTTTCTTT
TRBJ1-1,.,TRBV5-1,TRBD1,CASSTGQGLFPEAFF,TGCGCCAGCAGCACCGGACAGGGGCTATTCCCGGAAGCTTTCTTT
TRBJ1-1,.,TRBV4-3,TRBD1,CASSQESEGANTEAFF,TGCGCCAGCAGCCAAGAATCGGAGGGGGCTAACACTGAAGCTTTCTTT
TRBJ1-4,.,TRBV5-4,TRBD1,CASSLGPGQGNEKLFF,TGTGCCAGCAGCTTGGGTCCGGGACAGGGTAATGAAAAACTGTTTTTT
TRBJ2-3,.,TRBV5-6,TRBD1,CASSWDRVEDTQYF,TGTGCCAGCAGCTGGGACAGGGTGGAAGATACGCAGTATTTT
TRBJ2-1,.,TRBV7-6,.,CASFTGTYNEQFF,TGTGCCAGTTTCACGGGGACCTACAATGAGCAGTTCTTC
TRBJ2-2,.,TRBV27,.,CASSQGPGELFF,TGTGCCAGCAGTCAGGGGCCCGGGGAGCTGTTTTTT
TRBJ2-7,.,TRBV5-1,.,CASSLEDRFAYEQYF,TGCGCCAGCAGCTTGGAGGACCGTTTCGCCTACGAGCAGTACTTC
TRBJ2-7,.,TRBV10-1,.,CASSEGTGRGYEQYF,TGCGCCAGCAGTGAGGGAACAGGGAGAGGGTACGAGCAGTACTTC
TRBJ1-1,once,TRBV5-5,.,CASSLDNTEAFF,TGTGCCAGCAGCTTGGACAACACTGAAGCTTTCTTT
TRBJ2-3,.,TRBV7-9,TRBD2,CASSLRLAGGWDTQYF,TGTGCCAGCAGCTTAAGGCTAGCGGGAGGCTGGGATACGCAGTATTTT
TRBJ2-5,.,TRBV6-5,TRBD2,CASSPGLGSWETQYF,TGTGCCAGCAGTCCCGGACTAGGGAGTTGGGAGACCCAGTACTTC
TRBJ2-7,.,TRBV5-1,TRBD1,CASSLGYGQGYEQYF,TGCGCCAGCAGCCTGGGCTACGGACAGGGGTACGAGCAGTACTTC
TRBJ1-1,.,TRBV21-1,.,CASSGDTEAFF,TGTGCCAGCAGCGGGGACACTGAAGCTTTCTTT
TRBJ2-7,.,TRBV4-2,.,CASSQDGAGDFYEQYF,TGTGCCAGCAGCCAAGATGGCGCAGGTGATTTCTACGAGCAGTACTTC